The 2 T cell receptor beta chains below come from one sample, sequenced in a study of blood T cell repertoires in COVID-19. Method: immunoSEQ multiplex PCR; TCRdb's copy keeps in-frame clones and lacks some. This table holds over 25,000 clones, approximately 88% found once. Sequences were obtained from peripheral blood. All receptors derive from a human donor in a cohort sampled during active COVID-19.

This clone was picked up a small number of times. The V and J genes are TRBV7-9 and TRBJ1-2; D remains ambiguous. V shed 4 bases and J shed 7 bases, with 22 bases lying between them. This CDR3 has 16 amino acids. CDR1 SEHNR and CDR2 FQNEAQ come from the germline V gene (reference sequence). The CDR3 region has the DNA TGTGCCAGCAGCTCCGAGGGAGGCCAAGGATCTAGTGGCTACACCTTC. It is translated as CASSSEGGQGSSGYTF. Full variable domain (outside the CDR3, taken from reference TRBV7-9 and TRBJ1-2): DTGVSQNPRHKITKRGQNVTFRCDPISEHNRLYWYRQTLGQGPEFLTYFQNEAQLEKSRLLSDRFSAERPKGSFSTLEIQRTEQGDSAMYLCASSSEGGQGSSGYTFGSGTRLTVV.

The chain combines TRBV5-4 with TRBJ2-5, with a possible D match to TRBD1 (6 bases). Germline V gene sequence: CDR1 SGHNT, CDR2 YYREEE (reference sequence). This CDR3 is 14 amino acids long. V dropped 4 bases and J dropped 5 bases, with 15 bases sitting between them. The CDR3 nucleotides read TGTGCCAGCAGCCTGGGACACGGAGGCGAGACCCAGTACTTC. Translating gives CASSLGHGGETQYF.